What follows are 18 T cell receptor beta chains derived from one specimen sequenced in a study of Tregs in tolerant kidney transplant recipients. Repertoires were generated with immunoSEQ multiplex PCR, while TCRdb's copy carries only in-frame clones and drops some. The data hold approximately 30,000 clones, with under 90% observed a single time. These receptors lack a known antigen. The specimen was Tregs from blood cultured with allogeneic cells. The receptors were sampled from a human donor in good health.

J is TRBJ2-3 and V is TRBV5-6; 8 nucleotides match TRBD1. This CDR3 is built from 15 residues. V lost 0 bases to trimming and J lost 3 bases; unmatched junction nucleotides: 3. Germline assignment: CDR1 SGHDT and CDR2 YYEEEE. The CDR3 coding sequence is TGTGCCAGCAGCTTGGGGGACAGGCAAACAGATACGCAGTATTTT. This codes for CASSLGDRQTDTQYF.

The rearrangement links TRBV7-9 to TRBJ2-5, with a possible D match to TRBD2 (6 bases). The V end was cut by 4 bases, the J end by 5 bases, with 14 bases between. CDR1 SEHNR and CDR2 FQNEAQ come from the germline V gene (reference sequence). The CDR3 runs 14 residues. The CDR3: CASSWETRRETQYF. CDR3 DNA: TGTGCCAGCAGCTGGGAGACTAGGCGGGAGACCCAGTACTTC.

J is TRBJ2-7 and V is TRBV2; 8 bases match TRBD1. CDR1 is SNHLY and CDR2 is FYNNEI in the germline V gene. The CDR3 has 14 amino acids. Trimming cost V 6 bases and J 5 bases; bases outside gene matches: 9. The CDR3 reads CASRDRERSDEQYF. In DNA form, the CDR3 reads TGTGCCAGCAGGGACAGGGAAAGGAGTGACGAGCAGTACTTC.

The V call is TRBV6-5, the J call TRBJ1-1, with D maybe TRBD1 (5 bases). Germline CDR1 MNHEY, CDR2 SVGAGI. CDR3 length: 14 residues. The germline V and J ends were trimmed by 3 bases and 1 base, with 9 bases remaining between them. This chain's CDR3 is CASSYYGANTEAFF. CDR3 sequence (DNA): TGTGCCAGCAGTTATTATGGGGCGAACACTGAAGCTTTCTTT.

The chain is built from TRBV7-2 and TRBJ1-2; tentatively, D is TRBD1 (5 bases). V was clipped by 4 bases and J by 4 bases, with 16 bases between them. The length of the CDR3 is 15 residues. The germline V gene encodes CDR1 SGHTA and CDR2 FQGNSA. The CDR3 DNA sequence: TGTGCCAGCAGCTCTGGCGGTGGCGGGGGCTATGGCTACACCTTC. Its translation: CASSSGGGGGYGYTF.

This chain links TRBV15 with TRBJ2-2; D gene uncertain. CDR1 is LNHNV, CDR2 YYDKDF, per germline (reference sequence). CDR3 length equals 14 residues. The ends were cut back, 0 bases at V and 8 bases at J, with 10 bases in the middle. As DNA, the CDR3 is TGTGCCACCAGCAGAGATCCTGATGGGGGGGAGCTGTTTTTT. Protein product: CATSRDPDGGELFF.

A few counts support this clone. The V gene is TRBV29-1, the J gene TRBJ2-1; 7 bases are shared with TRBD2. The V gene end was trimmed by 6 bases and the J gene end by 6 bases; junction bases not matched to a gene: 5. CDR1 SQVTM and CDR2 ANQGSEA come from the germline V gene. The CDR3 totals 12 residues. CDR3 region: CSVRGGTNEQFF. For the CDR3, the DNA is TGCAGCGTCCGCGGGGGTACCAATGAGCAGTTCTTC.

The gene calls are TRBV7-3 and TRBJ2-1; D is uncertain. Germline assignment: CDR1 SGHTA and CDR2 FQGTGA. The germline V and J ends were trimmed by 2 bases and 4 bases, with 6 bases remaining between them. This CDR3 region has 13 residues. CDR3: CASSLADYNEQFF. CDR3 coding DNA: TGTGCCAGCAGCTTAGCCGATTACAATGAGCAGTTCTTC.

The chain uses TRBV6-1 and TRBJ2-7; possibly TRBD1 or TRBD2 for D (5 bases each). Trimming stripped 5 bases from V and 5 bases from J, with 16 bases between. Germline CDR1 and CDR2: MNHNS and SASEGT. The length of the CDR3 is 14 residues. The CDR3 loop is CASSRLLRGNEQYF. Written as DNA, the CDR3 is TGTGCCAGCAGTCGGTTGCTGAGGGGAAACGAGCAGTACTTC.

V and J are TRBV2 and TRBJ1-2; 7 bases match TRBD1. The ends lost 0 bases at V and 8 bases at J; junction bases unmatched: 3. This CDR3 contains 13 residues. Looked up from germline, CDR1 is SNHLY and CDR2 is FYNNEI. DNA for the CDR3: TGTGCCAGCAGTGAAGCAGGGGGCCGGGGCTACACCTTC. Residues: CASSEAGGRGYTF.

The chain uses TRBV30 and TRBJ1-6; tentative D call: TRBD1 (5 bases). From germline, CDR1 is GTSNPN and CDR2 SVGIG (reference sequence). V was trimmed by 4 bases and J by 5 bases, leaving 6 bases between them. The CDR3 is made up of 12 amino acids. CDR3 in amino acids: CAWKGNNSPLHF. The CDR3 DNA follows: TGTGCCTGGAAGGGGAATAATTCACCCCTCCACTTT.

The chain recombines TRBV19 with TRBJ2-2, with 13 nucleotides matching TRBD2. In germline, CDR1 is LNHDA, CDR2 SQIVND (reference sequence). V shed 6 bases and J 7 bases; nucleotides not matched to a gene: 11. The CDR3 is 17 amino acids. CDR3 sequence reads: CASRLWTSGRMGGELFF. DNA for the CDR3: TGTGCCAGTAGATTATGGACTAGCGGGAGAATGGGCGGGGAGCTGTTTTTT.

The rearrangement links TRBV11-2 to TRBJ2-7; 13 bases align to TRBD2. This CDR3 comprises 14 residues. V shed 1 base, J shed 6 bases, and the junction held 0 bases outside the gene matches. Per the germline V gene, CDR1 is SGHAT and CDR2 is FQNNGV. The CDR3 here is CASSLGLAGGEQYF. The CDR3 nucleotides read TGTGCCAGCAGCTTAGGACTAGCGGGAGGCGAGCAGTACTTC.

This chain joins TRBV7-9 and TRBJ2-3, with D perhaps matching TRBD1 (6 bases). The V gene lost 5 bases and the J gene lost 0 bases, with 15 bases spanning the gap. The germline gives CDR1 SEHNR, CDR2 FQNEAQ (reference sequence). This CDR3 region has 16 residues. CDR3 residues: CASSQGVGGSTDTQYF. The DNA of the CDR3 is TGTGCCAGCAGCCAGGGTGTAGGGGGAAGCACAGATACGCAGTATTTT.

This chain joins TRBV6-6 and TRBJ1-2; D remains unclear. In germline, CDR1 is MNHNY, CDR2 SVGAGI (reference sequence). V was shortened by 4 bases and J by 4 bases, with 10 bases between the two germline ends. The CDR3 length is 13 residues. In DNA form, the CDR3 reads TGTGCCAGCAGTTCCTCGCAGGTCTATGGCTACACCTTC. Its protein is CASSSSQVYGYTF.

J is TRBJ1-2 and V is TRBV5-6; D might be TRBD1 (6 bases). The CDR3 runs 17 residues. Trimming took off 0 bases at V and 0 bases at J, with 15 bases between the two ends. The V gene's germline CDR1 is SGHDT and CDR2 YYEEEE. CDR3 region: CASSLAGGAITNYGYTF. The DNA of the CDR3 is TGTGCCAGCAGCTTGGCCGGGGGCGCGATTACTAACTATGGCTACACCTTC.

CDR3 loop: CASSLSYAYNEQFF. DNA for the CDR3: TGTGCCAGCAGCTTGTCCTATGCTTACAATGAGCAGTTCTTC. The genes are TRBV11-2 and TRBJ2-1; D gene unclear. The germline V and J ends were trimmed by 3 bases and 4 bases, with 10 bases remaining between them. Per germline, CDR1 SGHAT and CDR2 FQNNGV. This CDR3 spans 14 amino acids.

The gene calls are TRBV7-2 and TRBJ2-2; D is undetermined. CDR1 and CDR2 from the germline V gene are SGHTA and FQGNSA. The CDR3 extends over 12 amino acids. Trimming cost V 5 bases and J 0 bases, with 1 base left between them. Here the CDR3 DNA reads TGTGCCAGCAGCACGAACACCGGGGAGCTGTTTTTT. It specifies CASSTNTGELFF.